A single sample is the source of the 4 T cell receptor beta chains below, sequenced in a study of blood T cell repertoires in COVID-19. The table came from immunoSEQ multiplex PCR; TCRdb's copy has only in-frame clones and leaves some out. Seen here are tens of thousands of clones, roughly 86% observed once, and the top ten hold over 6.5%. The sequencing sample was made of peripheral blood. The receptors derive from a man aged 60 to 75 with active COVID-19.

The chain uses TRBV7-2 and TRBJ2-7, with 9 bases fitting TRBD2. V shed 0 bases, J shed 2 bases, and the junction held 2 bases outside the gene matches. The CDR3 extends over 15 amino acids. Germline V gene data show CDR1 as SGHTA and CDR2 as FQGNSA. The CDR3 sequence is CASSLALAGAYEQYF. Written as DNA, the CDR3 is TGTGCCAGCAGCTTAGCACTAGCGGGCGCCTACGAGCAGTACTTC.

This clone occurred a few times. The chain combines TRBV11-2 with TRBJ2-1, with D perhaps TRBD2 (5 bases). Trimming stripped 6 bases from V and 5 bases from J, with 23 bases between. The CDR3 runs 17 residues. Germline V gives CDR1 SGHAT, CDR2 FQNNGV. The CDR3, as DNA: TGTGCCAGCAGACGCCCGGGGTCACGTAGGTTGGACAATGAGCAGTTCTTC. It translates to CASRRPGSRRLDNEQFF.

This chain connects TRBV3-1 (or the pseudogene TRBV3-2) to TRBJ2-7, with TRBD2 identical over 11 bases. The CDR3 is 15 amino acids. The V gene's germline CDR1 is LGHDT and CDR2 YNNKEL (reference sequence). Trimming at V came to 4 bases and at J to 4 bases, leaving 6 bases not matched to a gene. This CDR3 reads CASSPYSGREYEQYF. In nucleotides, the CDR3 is TGTGCCAGCAGCCCCTATAGCGGGAGGGAGTACGAGCAGTACTTC.

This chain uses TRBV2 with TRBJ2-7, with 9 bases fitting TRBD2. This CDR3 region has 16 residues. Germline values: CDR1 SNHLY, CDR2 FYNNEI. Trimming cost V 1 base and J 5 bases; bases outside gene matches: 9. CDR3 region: CASSEVASGAWDEQYF. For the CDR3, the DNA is TGTGCCAGCAGTGAAGTTGCTAGCGGGGCTTGGGACGAGCAGTACTTC.